This entry concerns a single TCR beta chain. Its specificity is not known. There are 15 residues in the CDR3. The germline CDR1 and CDR2 sequences are SGHDT and YYEEEE. Trimming at V came to 2 bases and at J to 5 bases, leaving 9 bases not matched to a gene. It was with 60 Vbeta and 13 Jbeta primers that the PCR ran. Libraries were prepared by immunoSEQ multiplex PCR; TCRdb keeps only in-frame clonotypes and omits some of them. Of about 200,000 clones listed, 65% to 85% are singletons. The source of the sample is a study of cytomegalovirus exposure and HLA in healthy donors. Overall study findings and caveats: According to an earlier analysis, most TCR beta V segments yielded productive rearrangements about 90% or about 30% of the time. In a later analysis, donors in an Asian-associated ancestry cluster reportedly had fewer N-insertions in productive TCRs than the cohort mean.

The specimen was PBMCs. The receptor was isolated from a boy under 10 years old in good health and CMV-seronegative. The V gene is TRBV5-6, the J gene TRBJ1-2, with 7 bases identical to TRBD1. CDR3 sequence reads: CASSFSGGYLYGYTF. The CDR3 nucleotides read TGTGCCAGCAGCTTCTCAGGGGGTTACCTGTATGGCTACACCTTC.